A single sample gave rise to the 11 T cell receptor beta chains below, sequenced in a study of blood T cell repertoires in COVID-19. The repertoire was sequenced with immunoSEQ multiplex PCR; TCRdb's copy has only in-frame clones and lacks some. Of some 180,000 clones listed, around 87% are singletons. Material for sequencing was peripheral blood. The origin of the receptors is a man in his fifties with acute or convalescent COVID-19.

The genes are TRBV6-5 and TRBJ2-2; D is possibly TRBD2 (5 bases). Germline V gives CDR1 MNHEY, CDR2 SVGAGI. This CDR3 is built from 15 residues. V gave up 7 bases and J gave up 6 bases, with 18 bases separating them. This CDR3 is CASTLPPNGAGELFF. CDR3 nucleotide sequence: TGTGCCAGCACCCTACCCCCTAACGGGGCCGGGGAGCTGTTTTTT.

This sequence joins TRBV5-5 and TRBJ2-1; 9 bases map to TRBD1. Unmatched junction bases numbered 12, after V lost 5 bases and J lost 9 bases. Germline CDR1 is SGHKS and CDR2 is YYEKEE (reference sequence). This CDR3 is built from 15 residues. CDR3 nucleotide sequence: TGTGCCAGCAGGACCGGGACAGGGAATTATGGTGAGCAGTTCTTC. Its protein is CASRTGTGNYGEQFF. The full variable domain, rest sourced from reference TRBV5-5 and TRBJ2-1, is DAGVTQSPTHLIKTRGQQVTLRCSPISGHKSVSWYQQVLGQGPQFIFQYYEKEERGRGNFPDRFSARQFPNYSSELNVNALLLGDSALYLCASRTGTGNYGEQFFGPGTRLTVL.

The chain recombines TRBV6-2 or TRBV6-3 with TRBJ1-5, with 8 bases aligning to TRBD1. Germline trimming cut 5 bases from V and 0 bases from J; bases unmatched to any gene: 12. The CDR3 runs 18 residues. The germline V gene encodes CDR1 MNHEY and CDR2 SVGEGT. The CDR3 nucleotides read TGTGCCAGCAGTAGATGGGGACAGGCAATTAATAGCAATCAGCCCCAGCATTTT. Its translation: CASSRWGQAINSNQPQHF.

This chain connects TRBV28 to TRBJ1-2, with 7 bases aligning to TRBD1. Germline V CDR1 and CDR2: MDHEN, SYDVKM. This CDR3 is 14 amino acids long. V shed 4 bases, J shed 2 bases, and the junction held 4 bases outside the gene matches. This CDR3 reads CASSWGTANYGYTF. In nucleotides, the CDR3 is TGTGCCAGCAGTTGGGGGACAGCAAACTATGGCTACACCTTC.

The CDR3 coding sequence is TGTGCCAGCAGTTCGTCTAGCTACGATACGCAGTATTTT. Residues: CASSSSSYDTQYF. The V gene is TRBV6-5, the J gene TRBJ2-3; perhaps TRBD2 as D (5 bases). Trimming removed 4 bases from V and 6 bases from J, with 11 bases in between. Germline V gene sequence: CDR1 MNHEY, CDR2 SVGAGI. The CDR3 spans 13 residues.

CDR3 region: CASSDPGRGYEQYV. Written as DNA, the CDR3 is TGTGCCAGCAGTGATCCTGGCCGGGGATACGAGCAGTACGTC. The rearrangement joins TRBV6-1 to TRBJ2-7; D is perhaps TRBD2 (5 bases). CDR1 is MNHNS, CDR2 SASEGT, per germline. Trimming took off 3 bases at V and 4 bases at J, with 13 bases between the two ends. The CDR3 contains 14 residues.

The chain links TRBV29-1 to TRBJ2-5, with 7 positions matching TRBD2. With V trimmed by 5 bases and J by 2 bases, 11 bases remained unmatched. This CDR3 contains 15 residues. Germline V gene sequence: CDR1 SQVTM, CDR2 ANQGSEA. The CDR3 is CSVRGGRGNQETQYF. CDR3 DNA sequence: TGCAGCGTTAGGGGTGGGAGGGGAAATCAAGAGACCCAGTACTTC.

This chain connects TRBV4-1 to TRBJ2-6, with D possibly TRBD1 on 7 matching bases. The CDR3 is 20 residues long. V was shortened by 3 bases and J by 1 base, with 22 bases between the two germline ends. Germline CDR1 MGHRA, CDR2 YSYEKL. In DNA, the CDR3 is TGCGCCAGCAGCCAGCAACCGGGACAGAGAGGGGGGTCTGGGGCCAACGTCCTGACTTTC. It yields the protein CASSQQPGQRGGSGANVLTF.

V gene TRBV14 combines with J gene TRBJ1-4; no firm D call. Germline-derived CDR1 and CDR2 are SGHDN and FVKESK. The CDR3 has 18 amino acids. V was trimmed by 3 bases and J by 0 bases, leaving 17 bases between them. As DNA, the CDR3 is TGTGCCAGCAGCCATTCGGCGAACGCCCTAGCAACTAATGAAAAACTGTTTTTT. This gives the protein CASSHSANALATNEKLFF.

The chain links TRBV5-1 to TRBJ1-6; 9 bases fit TRBD1. This CDR3 comprises 15 residues. Per the germline V gene, CDR1 is SGHRS and CDR2 is YFSETQ. Trimming at V came to 4 bases and at J to 5 bases, leaving 4 bases not matched to a gene. CDR3 protein: CASSRGQGDNSPLHF. In nucleotides, the CDR3 is TGCGCCAGCAGCAGGGGACAGGGTGATAATTCACCCCTCCACTTT.

V usage is TRBV7-6 and J usage is TRBJ2-3; 10 bases map to TRBD2. Germline CDR1 and CDR2: SGHVS and FNYEAQ. V was clipped by 8 bases and J by 1 base; unmatched bases: 3. The CDR3 runs to 14 residues. The CDR3: CASSGTSGTDTQYF. In DNA form, the CDR3 reads TGTGCCAGCTCCGGGACTAGCGGCACAGATACGCAGTATTTT.